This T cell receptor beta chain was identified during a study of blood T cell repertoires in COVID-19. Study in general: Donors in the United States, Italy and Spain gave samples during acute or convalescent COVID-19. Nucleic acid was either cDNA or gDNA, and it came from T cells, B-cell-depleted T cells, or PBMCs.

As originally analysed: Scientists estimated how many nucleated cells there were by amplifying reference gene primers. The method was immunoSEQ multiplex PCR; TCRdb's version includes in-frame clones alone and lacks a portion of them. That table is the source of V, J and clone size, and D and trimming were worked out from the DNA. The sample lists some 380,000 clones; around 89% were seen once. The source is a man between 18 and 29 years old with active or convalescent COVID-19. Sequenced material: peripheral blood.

CDR3 amino acids: CASSQGRGGNEKLFF. As DNA, the CDR3 is TGTGCCAGCAGCCAAGGGAGGGGGGGGAATGAAAAACTGTTTTTT. The genes are TRBV3-1 (or the pseudogene TRBV3-2) and TRBJ1-4, with D possibly TRBD1 on 6 matching bases. Germline CDR1 and CDR2: LGHDT and YNNKEL (reference sequence). The CDR3 spans 15 residues. Trimming left V 1 base short and J 5 bases short, with 11 bases between.